One TCR beta chain is described in this entry. This entry is derived from a study of blood T cell repertoires in COVID-19. Study summary: Samples came from the United States, Italy and Spain, spanning acute and convalescent COVID-19. PBMCs, B-cell-depleted T cells, or T cells were the source of the cDNA or gDNA that made up the material.

Libraries were prepared by immunoSEQ multiplex PCR; TCRdb keeps only in-frame clonotypes and omits some of them. The sample records approximately 25,000 clones, roughly 90% being singletons. The germline V gene encodes CDR1 LNHDA and CDR2 SQIVND (reference sequence). The CDR3 length is 17 residues. V dropped 3 bases and J dropped 5; count of bases not matched to a gene: 15. This receptor was identified in a human donor with acute or convalescent COVID-19. The donor label of this sample is uncertain. The rearrangement joins TRBV19 to TRBJ1-1, with TRBD1 matching over 7 bases. Sequences were obtained from peripheral blood. This CDR3 reads CASSIQGARGRGTEAFF. In DNA, the CDR3 is TGTGCCAGTAGTATTCAAGGGGCAAGGGGGCGCGGGACTGAAGCTTTCTTT.